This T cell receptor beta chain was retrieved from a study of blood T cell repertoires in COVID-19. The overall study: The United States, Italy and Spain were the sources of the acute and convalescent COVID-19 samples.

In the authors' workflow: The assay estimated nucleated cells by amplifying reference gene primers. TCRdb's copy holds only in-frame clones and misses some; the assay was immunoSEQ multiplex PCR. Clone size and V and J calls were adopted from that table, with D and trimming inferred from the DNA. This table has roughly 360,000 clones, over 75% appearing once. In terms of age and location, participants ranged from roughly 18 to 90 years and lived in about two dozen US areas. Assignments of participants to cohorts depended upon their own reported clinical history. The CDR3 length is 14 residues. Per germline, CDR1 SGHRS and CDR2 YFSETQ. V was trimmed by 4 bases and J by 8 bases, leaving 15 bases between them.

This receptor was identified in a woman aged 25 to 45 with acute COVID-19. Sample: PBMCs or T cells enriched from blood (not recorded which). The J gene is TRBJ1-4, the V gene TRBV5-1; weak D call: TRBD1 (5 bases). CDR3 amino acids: CASSLNPGYEKLFF. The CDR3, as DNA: TGCGCCAGCAGCCTGAACCCAGGGTACGAAAAACTGTTTTTT.